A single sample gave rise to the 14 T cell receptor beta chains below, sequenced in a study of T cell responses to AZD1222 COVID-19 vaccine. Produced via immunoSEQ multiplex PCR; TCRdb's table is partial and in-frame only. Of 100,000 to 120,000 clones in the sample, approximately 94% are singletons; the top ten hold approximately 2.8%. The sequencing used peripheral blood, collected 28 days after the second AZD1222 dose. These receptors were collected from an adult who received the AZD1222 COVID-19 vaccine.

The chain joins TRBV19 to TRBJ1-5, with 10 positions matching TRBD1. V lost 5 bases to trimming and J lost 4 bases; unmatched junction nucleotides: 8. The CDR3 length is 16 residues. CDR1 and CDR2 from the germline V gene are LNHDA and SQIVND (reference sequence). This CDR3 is CASSPRDRGKNQPQHF. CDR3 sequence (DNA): TGTGCCAGTAGTCCCCGGGACAGGGGAAAAAATCAGCCCCAGCATTTT.

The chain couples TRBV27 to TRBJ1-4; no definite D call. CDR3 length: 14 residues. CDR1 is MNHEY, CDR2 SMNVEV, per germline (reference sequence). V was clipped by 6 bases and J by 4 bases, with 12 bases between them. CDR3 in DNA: TGTGCCAGCAGCGAGTTAGGCCGTAATGAAAAACTGTTTTTT. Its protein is CASSELGRNEKLFF.

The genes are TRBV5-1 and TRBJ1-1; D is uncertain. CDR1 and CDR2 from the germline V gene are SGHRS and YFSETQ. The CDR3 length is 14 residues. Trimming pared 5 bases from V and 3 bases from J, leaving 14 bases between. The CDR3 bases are TGCGCCAGCAGTTTAGACATCGTGGACACTGAAGCTTTCTTT. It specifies CASSLDIVDTEAFF. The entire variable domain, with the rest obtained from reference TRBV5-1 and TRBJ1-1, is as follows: KAGVTQTPRYLIKTRGQQVTLSCSPISGHRSVSWYQQTPGQGLQFLFEYFSETQRNKGNFPGRFSGRQFSNSRSEMNVSTLELGDSALYLCASSLDIVDTEAFFGQGTRLTVV.

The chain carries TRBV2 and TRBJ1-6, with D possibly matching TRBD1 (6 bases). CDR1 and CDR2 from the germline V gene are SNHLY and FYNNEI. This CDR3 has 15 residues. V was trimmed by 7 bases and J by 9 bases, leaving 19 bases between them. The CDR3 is CASKMRDTRSSPLHF. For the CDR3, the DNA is TGTGCCAGCAAGATGCGGGACACTCGGAGTTCACCCCTCCACTTT. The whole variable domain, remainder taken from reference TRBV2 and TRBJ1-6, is EPEVTQTPSHQVTQMGQEVILRCVPISNHLYFYWYRQILGQKVEFLVSFYNNEISEKSEIFDDQFSVERPDGSNFTLKIRSTKLEDSAMYFCASKMRDTRSSPLHFGNGTRLTVT.

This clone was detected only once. CDR3 protein: CATSDFYRGFLNSLNTEAFF. CDR3 nucleotide sequence: TGTGCCACCAGTGATTTTTACAGGGGGTTTCTAAATTCACTGAACACTGAAGCTTTCTTT. The chain links TRBV24-1 to TRBJ1-1; 8 bases line up with TRBD1. Per germline, CDR1 KGHDR and CDR2 SFDVKD. V shed 1 base and J 0 bases; nucleotides not matched to a gene: 15. This CDR3 contains 20 residues.

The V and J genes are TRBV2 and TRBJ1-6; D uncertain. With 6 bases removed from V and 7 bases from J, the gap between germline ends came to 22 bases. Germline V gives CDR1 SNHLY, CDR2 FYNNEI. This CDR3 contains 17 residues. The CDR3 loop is CASRVEVGGVWNSPLHF. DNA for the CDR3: TGTGCCAGCAGGGTAGAGGTGGGCGGGGTATGGAATTCACCCCTCCACTTT. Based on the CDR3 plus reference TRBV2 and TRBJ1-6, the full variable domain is EPEVTQTPSHQVTQMGQEVILRCVPISNHLYFYWYRQILGQKVEFLVSFYNNEISEKSEIFDDQFSVERPDGSNFTLKIRSTKLEDSAMYFCASRVEVGGVWNSPLHFGNGTRLTVT.

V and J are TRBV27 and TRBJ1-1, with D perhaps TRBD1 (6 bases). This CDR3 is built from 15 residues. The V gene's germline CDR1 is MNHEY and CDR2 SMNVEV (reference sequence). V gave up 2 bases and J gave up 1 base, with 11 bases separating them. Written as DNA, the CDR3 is TGTGCCAGCAGTTTAGACAGGTTGCCGAACACTGAAGCTTTCTTT. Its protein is CASSLDRLPNTEAFF.

The CDR3 region is CASSLTGTGSITEAFF. In DNA form, the CDR3 reads TGTGCCAGCAGCTTAACCGGGACAGGGAGTATCACTGAAGCTTTCTTT. The chain uses TRBV7-9 and TRBJ1-1; 9 bases align to TRBD1. The CDR3 consists of 16 residues. With 2 bases clipped from V and 4 bases from J, the junction kept 8 bases outside the gene matches. The germline CDR1 and CDR2 sequences are SEHNR and FQNEAQ (reference sequence).

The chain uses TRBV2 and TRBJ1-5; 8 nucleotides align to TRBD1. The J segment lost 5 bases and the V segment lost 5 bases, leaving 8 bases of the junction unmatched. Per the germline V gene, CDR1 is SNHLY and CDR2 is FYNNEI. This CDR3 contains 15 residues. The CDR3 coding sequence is TGTGCCAGCAGTAATGGGACAGGTGGATATCAGCCCCAGCATTTT. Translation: CASSNGTGGYQPQHF.

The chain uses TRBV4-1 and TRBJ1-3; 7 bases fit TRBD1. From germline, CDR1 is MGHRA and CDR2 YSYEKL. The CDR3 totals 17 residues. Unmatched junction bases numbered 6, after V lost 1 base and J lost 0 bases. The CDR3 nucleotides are TGCGCCAGCAGCCAAGGTCCTAACAGGGGCTCTGGAAACACCATATATTTT. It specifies CASSQGPNRGSGNTIYF.

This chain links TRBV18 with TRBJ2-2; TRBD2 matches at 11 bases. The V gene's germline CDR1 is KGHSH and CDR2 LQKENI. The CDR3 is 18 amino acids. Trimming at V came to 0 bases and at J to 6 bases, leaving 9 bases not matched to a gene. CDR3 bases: TGTGCCAGCTCACCACCTTCTAGCGGGGGGCCCAACGCCGGGGAGCTGTTTTTT. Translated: CASSPPSSGGPNAGELFF. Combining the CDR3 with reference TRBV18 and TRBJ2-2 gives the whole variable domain NAGVMQNPRHLVRRRGQEARLRCSPMKGHSHVYWYRQLPEEGLKFMVYLQKENIIDESGMPKERFSAEFPKEGPSILRIQQVVRGDSAAYFCASSPPSSGGPNAGELFFGEGSRLTVL.

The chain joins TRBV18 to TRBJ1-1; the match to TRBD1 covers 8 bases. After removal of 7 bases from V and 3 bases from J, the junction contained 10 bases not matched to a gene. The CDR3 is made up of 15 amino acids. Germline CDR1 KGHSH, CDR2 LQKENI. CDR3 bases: TGTGCCAGCTTCTTCGGACAGGGAAGGTACACTGAAGCTTTCTTT. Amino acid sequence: CASFFGQGRYTEAFF.

CDR3 loop: CASSFASQGEVGETQYF. The CDR3 DNA reads as TGTGCCAGCAGTTTTGCCTCCCAGGGAGAGGTCGGGGAGACCCAGTACTTC. J is TRBJ2-5 and V is TRBV6-2 or TRBV6-3; the D gene could be TRBD1 or TRBD2 (5 bases each). CDR3 length: 17 amino acids. Looked up from germline, CDR1 is MNHEY and CDR2 is SVGEGT. Trimming took 4 bases from V and 5 from J, leaving 23 bases between them.

DNA for the CDR3: TGCAGTGCTAGTGTTGGACAGGGGGCCCGAAACTATGGCTACACCTTC. Translation: CSASVGQGARNYGYTF. This chain links TRBV20-1 with TRBJ1-2; 11 positions agree with TRBD1. The trim removed 3 bases at V and 2 bases at J, leaving 8 bases unmatched. Germline V gene sequence: CDR1 DFQATT, CDR2 SNEGSKA (reference sequence). This CDR3 spans 16 amino acids.